This T cell receptor beta chain appears in the sequencing data of a study of blood T cell repertoires in COVID-19. Study background: Both acute and convalescent COVID-19 samples were obtained from the United States, Italy and Spain.

This CDR3 region has 11 residues. The germline V gene has CDR1 SGHAT and CDR2 FQNNGV. As concerns this clone: A junction end diverges from the germline sequence, so it may reflect a read error.

Repertoires were generated with immunoSEQ multiplex PCR, while TCRdb's copy carries only in-frame clones and drops some. The top ten clones hold more than 7.5% of a sample with a few hundred thousand clones, roughly 90% of them seen once. V and J are TRBV11-2 and TRBJ2-7; no firm D call. The receptor's source is a man younger than 30 with active or convalescent COVID-19. The source material was peripheral blood. CDR3 residues: CASSFKSGCLF. Here the CDR3 DNA reads TGTGCCAGCAGCTTTAAGTCAGGATGTTTATTC.